This T cell receptor beta chain was identified during a study of blood T cells in healthy people across ages. Together with a sample-barcoded 5' primer, a J-beta primer mix was included in a second PCR lasting about 7 to 12 cycles. TCRdb recomputed calls from the 5' RACE reads with MiXCR, one row per CDR3 protein. Of 1,300,000 or so distinct CDR3 sequences in the sample, 45% to 70% were seen once. For this clonotype: Its antigen is currently unknown.

Per the germline V gene, CDR1 is SQVTM and CDR2 is ANQGSEA. The CDR3 is made up of 14 amino acids. Unmatched junction bases numbered 6, after V lost 3 bases and J lost 5 bases. Whole-study results and caveats: It was held that the diversity estimates obtained from one million T cells were underestimates. Per million T cells, TCR beta diversity dropped roughly linearly as age increased.

The chain couples TRBV29-1 to TRBJ2-5; 10 nucleotides align to TRBD2. The sequenced material came from blood. This receptor was obtained from a young man in good health. CDR3 nucleotide sequence: TGCAGCGTTGAGGCTAGCGGGAGAGAGGAGACCCAGTACTTC. It yields the protein CSVEASGREETQYF.